This T cell receptor (beta chain) was sequenced during a study of T cells after yellow fever vaccination. Study context: SMART-Seq v4 Ultra Low Input prepared the low-cell-number fractions. Study-level results: One caveat is that FACS-sorted repertoires could contain abundant clonotypes contaminating from the bulk population. A large majority of primary-vaccination clones showed up again after the booster (96% CD4, 88% CD8).

They built TCR cDNA with 5'RACE template switching, a step that put in a universal primer site and UMIs. MiXCR was run by TCRdb on the 5' RACE reads, yielding one entry per CDR3 protein. The sample yields under 500,000 distinct CDR3 sequences, around a sixth seen once. V lost 3 bases, J lost 0 bases, and 11 bases lay in between. From germline, CDR1 is SQVTM and CDR2 ANQGSEA. The CDR3 is 14 amino acids. As concerns this clonotype: Its antigen remains unidentified.

The V and J genes are TRBV29-1 and TRBJ2-5, with unresolved D. The sequence derives from a man between 18 and 29 years old who received the YFV17D yellow fever vaccine. Sequenced here: PBMCs, sampled before the yellow fever booster vaccination. The CDR3 sequence: CSVELWHHQETQYF. CDR3 sequence (DNA): TGCAGCGTTGAGTTGTGGCACCACCAAGAGACCCAGTACTTC.